The 27 T cell receptor beta chains given below trace back to one sample, sequenced in a study of blood T cell repertoires in COVID-19 (dated by TCRdb to 2018 to 2020). To prepare the library, the immunoSEQ multiplex PCR assay was applied. Held by TCRdb, this immuneACCESS table contains in-frame sequences only and omits some clones. Under half of the omission traces to an unresolved V gene where checked; the cause of the rest is unknown. This sample gives about 200,000 clones in total; 75% to 85% of them show up just once. 12% of the sample is in the top ten clones. Sequencing used PBMCs or T cells enriched from blood (not recorded which). The origin of the receptors is a man aged 35 to 55 who had recovered from COVID-19.

Comments on this clone: Germline is not matched at one junction end, which may reflect a read error. V and J are TRBV6-5 and TRBJ1-2; D might be TRBD1 (5 bases). This CDR3 has 10 amino acids. CDR1 and CDR2 (germline): MNHEY, SVGAGI. The CDR3 reads CAGGDYGYTF. CDR3 bases: TGCGCGGGAGGGGACTATGGCTACACCTTC.

CDR3 DNA sequence: TGCGCCAGCAGCTTGGCCTCGGGGGGTGGAGAGACCCAGTACTTC. This gives the protein CASSLASGGGETQYF. The chain joins TRBV5-1 to TRBJ2-5; the match to TRBD2 covers 7 bases. Germline CDR1 and CDR2: SGHRS and YFSETQ. V dropped 0 bases and J dropped 4; count of bases not matched to a gene: 6. The CDR3 sequence is 15 residues long.

V usage is TRBV11-1 and J usage is TRBJ1-1, with 9 bases matching TRBD1. The CDR3 extends over 15 amino acids. Per germline, CDR1 SGHAT and CDR2 FQDESV (reference sequence). With V trimmed by 3 bases and J by 7 bases, 9 bases remained unmatched. CDR3 loop: CASSLDPGTGIEAFF. The CDR3 region has the DNA TGTGCCAGCAGCTTGGACCCCGGGACAGGGATTGAAGCTTTCTTT.

The chain has TRBV5-6 and TRBJ1-5, with 7 bases identical to TRBD1. The CDR3 consists of 16 residues. After removal of 3 bases from V and 0 bases from J, the junction contained 6 bases not matched to a gene. Germline lookup yields CDR1 SGHDT and CDR2 YYEEEE. The CDR3 DNA reads as TGTGCCAGCAGCTCGAAGGACAGGTATAGCAATCAGCCCCAGCATTTT. It encodes CASSSKDRYSNQPQHF.

This chain's CDR3 is CAWSVLGTEAFF. The DNA for the CDR3 is TGTGCCTGGAGTGTACTCGGCACTGAAGCTTTCTTT. The gene calls are TRBV30 and TRBJ1-1; no clear D gene. V was pared by 0 bases and J by 4 bases, with 6 bases between. Per the germline V gene, CDR1 is GTSNPN and CDR2 is SVGIG (reference sequence). CDR3 size: 12 residues.

The chain is built from TRBV6-5 and TRBJ1-1; D may be TRBD1 (5 bases). The CDR3 has 14 residues. Trimming stripped 7 bases from V and 0 bases from J, with 12 bases between. In germline, CDR1 is MNHEY, CDR2 SVGAGI. CDR3 nucleotide sequence: TGTGCCAGCATGGGCAGGGAATTGAACACTGAAGCTTTCTTT. The encoded protein is CASMGRELNTEAFF.

V and J are TRBV18 and TRBJ1-3; D call uncertain. Trimming pared 3 bases from V and 0 bases from J, leaving 15 bases between. The length of the CDR3 is 17 residues. Germline CDR1 reads KGHSH; CDR2 reads LQKENI. As DNA, the CDR3 is TGTGCCAGCTCACCGGCGGGAGGAGGGAGCTCTGGAAACACCATATATTTT. Residues: CASSPAGGGSSGNTIYF.

J is TRBJ2-1 and V is TRBV18, with 10 bases matching TRBD2. J was trimmed by 9 bases and V by 3 bases; bases with no gene match: 17. Germline CDR1 reads KGHSH; CDR2 reads LQKENI. The CDR3 covers 18 residues. The DNA of the CDR3 is TGTGCCAGCTCACCTTACCTAGGGGCTAGCGGGAGTTCACGTGAGCAGTTCTTC. Translation gives CASSPYLGASGSSREQFF.

The CDR3 region has the DNA TGTGCCAGCAGTGACTCCCCGGGGATAGCGTCCCACAATGAGCAGTTCTTC. Amino acids: CASSDSPGIASHNEQFF. The chain links TRBV6-4 to TRBJ2-1, with a weak D call TRBD2 (5 bases). Germline CDR1 MRHNA, CDR2 SNTAGT. The ends were cut back, 0 bases at V and 5 bases at J, with 17 bases in the middle. The CDR3 runs to 17 residues.

The chain is built from TRBV6-2 or TRBV6-3 and TRBJ2-1; D is unresolved. Trimming took 2 bases from V and 8 from J, leaving 13 bases between them. Germline V gene sequence: CDR1 MNHEY, CDR2 SVGEGT. The CDR3 has 14 residues. The CDR3 coding sequence is TGTGCCAGCAGTTACGACGCAGGCCAAGATGAGCAGTTCTTC. Protein: CASSYDAGQDEQFF.

The V call is TRBV6-5, the J call TRBJ2-3; weak D call: TRBD2 (7 bases). The CDR3 is 13 residues long. V lost 6 bases, J lost 13 bases, and 20 bases lay in between. Looked up from germline, CDR1 is MNHEY and CDR2 is SVGAGI. The CDR3 reads CASRTRPGGLEYF. The CDR3 DNA reads TGTGCCAGCAGAACAAGGCCGGGGGGCTTAGAGTATTTT.

The CDR3 here is CAWSDHTGVRADTQYF. CDR3 coding DNA: TGTGCCTGGAGTGATCATACAGGGGTCCGGGCAGATACGCAGTATTTT. The V and J genes are TRBV30 and TRBJ2-3, with TRBD1 identical over 7 bases. CDR3 length: 16 residues. The germline gives CDR1 GTSNPN, CDR2 SVGIG (reference sequence). Germline trimming cut 1 base from V and 4 bases from J; bases unmatched to any gene: 11.

CDR3 loop: CASSYRGGNTGELFF. CDR3 sequence (DNA): TGTGCCAGCAGTTACCGGGGGGGGAACACCGGGGAGCTGTTTTTT. The chain is built from TRBV6-2 or TRBV6-3 and TRBJ2-2; TRBD2 aligns across 8 bases. J lost 1 base, V lost 2 bases, and 0 bases had no gene match. CDR3 length: 15 amino acids. Germline lookup yields CDR1 MNHEY and CDR2 SVGEGT.

This clone was found once. The chain joins TRBV9 to TRBJ1-4; D remains unclear. This CDR3 spans 12 amino acids. CDR1 is SGDLS, CDR2 YYNGEE, per germline. Trimming shortened V by 4 bases and J by 4 bases, and 5 bases separated the two germline ends. This CDR3 is CASSRDNEKLFF. The DNA for the CDR3 is TGTGCCAGCAGCCGAGATAATGAAAAACTGTTTTTT.

CDR3 nucleotide sequence: TGCAGCGTTGAACTAGCGGGAGGGCCGGACAATGAGCAGTTCTTC. This gives the protein CSVELAGGPDNEQFF. The chain couples TRBV29-1 to TRBJ2-1, with 12 positions matching TRBD2. The ends lost 2 bases at V and 5 bases at J; junction bases unmatched: 4. The CDR3 is made up of 15 amino acids. Germline CDR1 and CDR2: SQVTM and ANQGSEA.

The chain has TRBV5-4 and TRBJ2-1; possible D gene TRBD2, 8 bases. Germline loops: CDR1 SGHNT, CDR2 YYREEE (reference sequence). CDR3 length: 16 residues. Trimming removed 0 bases from V and 7 bases from J, with 17 bases in between. The CDR3 loop reads CASSLVDGRGQNEQFF. CDR3 in DNA: TGTGCCAGCAGCTTGGTAGACGGGAGGGGACAGAATGAGCAGTTCTTC.

The genes are TRBV30 and TRBJ1-5; 10 bases fit TRBD1. CDR3 length: 14 residues. V lost 4 bases to trimming and J lost 5 bases; unmatched junction nucleotides: 5. CDR1 is GTSNPN and CDR2 is SVGIG in the germline V gene (reference sequence). CDR3 region: CAWTDRGRYQPQHF. CDR3 coding DNA: TGTGCCTGGACGGACAGGGGGAGGTATCAGCCCCAGCATTTT.

This sequence joins TRBV23-1 and TRBJ2-2; D might be TRBD2 (6 bases). TRBV23-1 is annotated as an ORF whose role is uncertain. The CDR3 consists of 16 residues. V dropped 4 bases and J dropped 0 bases, with 12 bases sitting between them. CDR3 loop: CASSPPGLANTGELFF. DNA for the CDR3: TGCGCCAGCAGTCCCCCGGGACTCGCGAACACCGGGGAGCTGTTTTTT.

The rearrangement joins TRBV5-5 to TRBJ2-5; D is ambiguous. The CDR3 is made up of 14 amino acids. V lost 6 bases and J lost 5, with 17 bases in between. Germline CDR1 and CDR2: SGHKS and YYEKEE (reference sequence). DNA for the CDR3: TGTGCCAGCACCGAGACGACTTGGATGGAGACCCAGTACTTC. It translates to CASTETTWMETQYF.

This clone was seen only once. The V call is TRBV28, the J call TRBJ1-6; D is uncertain. The CDR3 totals 14 residues. Trimming stripped 7 bases from V and 10 bases from J, with 17 bases between. Germline-derived CDR1 and CDR2 are MDHEN and SYDVKM. The CDR3 nucleotides read TGTGCCAGCATTCATAGCAAGCTAGGCTCACCCCTCCACTTT. It yields the protein CASIHSKLGSPLHF.

This sequence joins TRBV28 and TRBJ1-2, with no clear D. V lost 2 bases to trimming and J lost 8 bases, with 15 bases between them. Germline values: CDR1 MDHEN, CDR2 SYDVKM. This CDR3 is built from 14 residues. The CDR3 region is CASSLVDGEAGYTF. CDR3 nucleotides: TGTGCCAGCAGTTTAGTGGACGGGGAAGCGGGCTACACCTTC.

With respect to this clone: One end of the junction does not line up with germline, which may come from a read error. CDR3 loop: CASSLGTSGYYEQYF. CDR3 in DNA: TGTGCCAGCAGCCTAGGGACTAGCGGTTATTACGAGCAGTACTTC. The chain employs TRBV13 and TRBJ2-7, with TRBD2 matching over 11 bases. The CDR3 consists of 15 residues. Germline V CDR1 and CDR2: PRHDT, FYEKMQ (reference sequence). Complete variable domain (other parts from reference TRBV13 and TRBJ2-7): AAGVIQSPRHLIKEKRETATLKCYPIPRHDTVYWYQQGPGQDPQFLISFYEKMQSDKGSIPDRFSAQQFSDYHSELNMSSLELGDSALYFCASSLGTSGYYEQYFGPGTRLTVT.

The rearrangement links TRBV15 to TRBJ1-5, with D maybe TRBD1 (6 bases). Deletions cut 5 bases from V and 7 bases from J, with 18 bases between. The CDR3 is 15 residues long. CDR1 and CDR2 (germline): LNHNV, YYDKDF (reference sequence). The CDR3 here is CATSDETGLRQPQHF. The CDR3 DNA reads as TGTGCCACCAGCGATGAAACAGGGTTGAGACAGCCCCAGCATTTT. The full variable domain, in which reference TRBV15 and TRBJ1-5 provide the parts outside the CDR3, is DAMVIQNPRYQVTQFGKPVTLSCSQTLNHNVMYWYQQKSSQAPKLLFHYYDKDFNNEADTPDNFQSRRPNTSFCFLDIRSPGLGDTAMYLCATSDETGLRQPQHFGDGTRLSIL.

The rearrangement uses TRBV19 and TRBJ1-2; D may be TRBD1 (5 bases). The CDR3 is 14 amino acids. The V and J ends lost 3 bases and 6 bases respectively, with 14 bases between them. Germline CDR1 LNHDA, CDR2 SQIVND (reference sequence). CDR3 DNA: TGTGCCAGTAGTATCCCCTGGCAGGGTAATGGCTACACCTTC. Amino acids: CASSIPWQGNGYTF.

J is TRBJ2-7 and V is TRBV3-1 (or the pseudogene TRBV3-2), with 8 bases matching TRBD2. This CDR3 contains 16 residues. The germline CDR1 and CDR2 sequences are LGHDT and YNNKEL (reference sequence). The junction had 5 bases not matched to a gene; V was cut back by 1 base and J by 0 bases. CDR3 DNA: TGTGCCAGCAGCCAAGGATTAAGCGGGGGCTCCTACGAGCAGTACTTC. This codes for CASSQGLSGGSYEQYF.

The rearrangement uses TRBV6-2 or TRBV6-3 and TRBJ2-3, with D maybe TRBD1 (7 bases). This CDR3 is built from 16 residues. With 3 bases removed from V and 6 bases from J, the gap between germline ends came to 19 bases. The germline CDR1 and CDR2 sequences are MNHEY and SVGEGT. The CDR3 bases are TGTGCCAGCAGTTATTTTGGCGTCAGGGGGGCCGATACGCAGTATTTT. Translation gives CASSYFGVRGADTQYF.

The CDR3 region has the DNA TGTGCCAGCAGCTTAGGAGGGGGGAACACTGAAGCTTTCTTT. It translates to CASSLGGGNTEAFF. V gene TRBV7-6 combines with J gene TRBJ1-1, with D possibly being TRBD1 (6 bases). With 1 base removed from V and 1 base from J, the gap between germline ends came to 7 bases. CDR3 length: 14 residues. From germline, CDR1 is SGHVS and CDR2 FNYEAQ.